These T cell receptor beta chains were read from a single sample in a study of technical replicates of blood from a handful of donors. The protocol was immunoSEQ multiplex PCR, while the TCRdb copy is restricted to in-frame clones and leaves out a portion. Found here are around 76,000 clones, roughly nine tenths of them singletons; the top ten hold just under 0.25%. Sequenced sample: T cells isolated from PBMCs. Source of these receptors: a human donor in good health. Both conserved end residues are part of each CDR3. Each record gives: J gene, CDR3 length, clone size, D gene, V gene, CDR3 DNA, CDR3 protein. D genes are given only for firm matches. Clone size is given for some rows only: seen once, a few or many times, or a class if the clone is expanded.

TRBJ1-2,13,NA,NA,TRBV5-1,TGCGCCAGCAGCTTCAACGGTGCTGATGGCTACACCTTC,CASSFNGADGYTF
TRBJ1-5,13,NA,NA,TRBV13,TGTGCCAGCAGCACGCAGGGATTACAGCCCCAGCATTTT,CASSTQGLQPQHF
TRBJ2-7,18,NA,TRBD2,TRBV5-1,TGCGCCAGCAGCCCGAGGGGCTGGGCTGGACTAGCGGGAGACGAGCAGTACTTC,CASSPRGWAGLAGDEQYF
TRBJ1-1,10,NA,NA,TRBV7-9,TGTGCCACCCGGAACACTGAAGCTTTCTTT,CATRNTEAFF
TRBJ2-7,14,NA,NA,TRBV19,TGTGCCAGTAGTATTGGTGGCAGCTCCTACGAGCAGTACTTC,CASSIGGSSYEQYF
TRBJ2-7,15,NA,TRBD2,TRBV14,TGTGCCAGCAGCCGTCCGGGGGGGAATACCTACGAGCAGTACTTC,CASSRPGGNTYEQYF
TRBJ2-7,12,NA,NA,TRBV10-3,TGTGCCATCAGTCAGATAAGCTACGAGCAGTACTTC,CAISQISYEQYF
TRBJ1-6,12,NA,NA,TRBV11-3,TGTGCCAGCGGGACTAGAAATTCACCCCTCCACTTT,CASGTRNSPLHF
TRBJ1-2,13,once,NA,TRBV19,TGTGCCAGTAGTGTCGGGAGCCGCTATGGCTACACCTTC,CASSVGSRYGYTF
TRBJ1-2,12,NA,NA,TRBV13,TGTGCCACACCGGAGAGATCCTATGGCTACACCTTC,CATPERSYGYTF
TRBJ1-2,14,NA,TRBD1,TRBV5-1,TGCGCCAGCACGGATCAGGGGGGCCGCTATGGCTACACCTTC,CASTDQGGRYGYTF
TRBJ1-1,14,NA,TRBD1,TRBV6-6,TGTGCCAGCAGAATGACAGGGCAGAACACTGAAGCTTTCTTT,CASRMTGQNTEAFF
TRBJ2-1,19,NA,TRBD2,TRBV11-2,TGTGCCAGCAGCTCCCCGGGCGGGGGGGACCAAGGCTCCTACAATGAGCAGTTCTTC,CASSSPGGGDQGSYNEQFF
TRBJ2-3,15,NA,TRBD2,TRBV5-1,TGCGCCAGCAGCTGGCTAGCGGGGGAGACAGATACGCAGTATTTT,CASSWLAGETDTQYF
TRBJ2-7,15,NA,NA,TRBV18,TGTGCCAGCTCACCGGGGGCGGTTGGGTCCTACGAGCAGTACTTC,CASSPGAVGSYEQYF